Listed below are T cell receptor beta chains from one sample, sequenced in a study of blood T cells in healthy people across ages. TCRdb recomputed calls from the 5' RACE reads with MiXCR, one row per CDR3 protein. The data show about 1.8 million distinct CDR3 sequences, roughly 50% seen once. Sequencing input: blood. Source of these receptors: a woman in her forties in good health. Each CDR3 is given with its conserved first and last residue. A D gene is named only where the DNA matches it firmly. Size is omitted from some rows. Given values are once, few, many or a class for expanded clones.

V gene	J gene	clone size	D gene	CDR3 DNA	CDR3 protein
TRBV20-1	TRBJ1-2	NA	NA	TGCAGTGCCCCCACCGAAACCCAGGGCATGGTTGGCTACACCTTC	CSAPTETQGMVGYTF
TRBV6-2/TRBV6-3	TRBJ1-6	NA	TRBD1	TGTGCCAGCACTCGTGGACCCGGCAGGGGGCTATCACCCCTCCACTTT	CASTRGPGRGLSPLHF
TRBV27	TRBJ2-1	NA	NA	TGTGCCAGCAGTTTAAGCCCCAGGAGCCTTATCTACAATGAGCAGTTCTTC	CASSLSPRSLIYNEQFF
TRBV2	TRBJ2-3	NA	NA	TGTGCCAGCAGTGAAGGGATCGACAGGTTCACAGATACGCAGTATTTT	CASSEGIDRFTDTQYF
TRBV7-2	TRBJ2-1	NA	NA	TGTGCCAGCAGCTCCCCCCCTGAAGATGAGCAGTTCTTC	CASSSPPEDEQFF
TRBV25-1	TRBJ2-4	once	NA	TGTGCCAGCAGTCCGTCCATACCACTAGCCAAAAACATTCAGTACTTC	CASSPSIPLAKNIQYF
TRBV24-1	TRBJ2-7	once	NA	TGTGCCACCAGCACCGGGACCACAGAGCAGTACTTC	CATSTGTTEQYF
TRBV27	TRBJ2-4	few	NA	TGTGCCAGCAGTTCCTGGGGGGGCCTAGCCAAAAACATTCAGTACTTC	CASSSWGGLAKNIQYF
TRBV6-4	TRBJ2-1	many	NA	TGTGCCAGCAGTGAAGGGGTAAACAATGAGCAGTTCTTC	CASSEGVNNEQFF
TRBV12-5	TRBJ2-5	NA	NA	TGTGCTAGTGGTTCGCCTGGTAGCCTGCTCCCTAAGGAGACCCAGTACTTC	CASGSPGSLLPKETQYF
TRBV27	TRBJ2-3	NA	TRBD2	TGTGCCAGCGGAGGACTAGGGACGCAGTATTTT	CASGGLGTQYF
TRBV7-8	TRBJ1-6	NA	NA	TGTGCCAGCAGCCCAGCAGCGGGGAGCTCCTATAATTCACCCCTCCACTTT	CASSPAAGSSYNSPLHF
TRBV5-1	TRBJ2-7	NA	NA	TGCGCCAGCAGACTCGACGCTCAGGAAATCTCCTACGAGCAGTACTTC	CASRLDAQEISYEQYF
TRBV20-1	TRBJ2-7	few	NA	TGCAGTGGCCGGGACGGCACCTACGAGCAGTACTTC	CSGRDGTYEQYF
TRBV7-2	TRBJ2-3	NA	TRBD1	TGTGCCAGCAGCTTATCGGGACAGGGGGTAGATACGCAGTATTTT	CASSLSGQGVDTQYF
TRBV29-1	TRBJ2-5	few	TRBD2	TGCAGCGTTGCCCGGACTAGCGGGGGAGGCGAGACCCAGTACTTC	CSVARTSGGGETQYF
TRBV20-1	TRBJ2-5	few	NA	TGCAGTGCTCTGCCGGGGTCGGGTGGGGAGACCCAGTACTTC	CSALPGSGGETQYF